These 23 T cell receptor beta chains were all obtained from the same sample, sequenced in a study of shared clonotypes between healthy human individuals. Clones were read by immunoSEQ multiplex PCR, and TCRdb kept only the in-frame ones, dropping some. The sample lists some 2,500,000 clones; 93% were seen once. The specimen was naive CD4+ T cells from PBMCs. Subset indicated: CD45RA+ positively selected. The receptors stem from a man aged 18 to 29 in good health. Some clones in this sample may be carry-over from other donors' samples.

This chain joins TRBV9 and TRBJ1-5; D is possibly TRBD1 (5 bases). CDR1 is SGDLS and CDR2 is YYNGEE in the germline V gene. The CDR3 spans 14 residues. Trimming pared 6 bases from V and 6 bases from J, leaving 16 bases between. In nucleotides, the CDR3 is TGTGCCAGCACCAAAACCCCCCAGGGTCAGCCCCAGCATTTT. This gives the protein CASTKTPQGQPQHF.

The chain joins TRBV10-2 to TRBJ1-5; a possible D gene is TRBD1 (5 bases). From germline, CDR1 is WSHSY and CDR2 SAAADI. This CDR3 has 15 residues. V lost 3 bases to trimming and J lost 2 bases, with 11 bases between them. As DNA, the CDR3 is TGCGCCAGCAGTGATCTGGGAGGGGGCAATCAGCCCCAGCATTTT. As protein: CASSDLGGGNQPQHF.

The V gene is TRBV18, the J gene TRBJ2-2, with unresolved D. Germline values: CDR1 KGHSH, CDR2 LQKENI. The CDR3 contains 16 residues. V dropped 4 bases and J dropped 1 base, with 13 bases sitting between them. The CDR3 loop is CASSQQTLKNTGELFF. The CDR3 DNA reads TGTGCCAGCTCACAGCAGACGTTGAAGAACACCGGGGAGCTGTTTTTT.

This chain connects TRBV6-6 to TRBJ1-2, with D hard to call. Trimming cost V 6 bases and J 2 bases, with 13 bases left between them. Germline V gene sequence: CDR1 MNHNY, CDR2 SVGAGI (reference sequence). The CDR3 runs 14 residues. The DNA of the CDR3 is TGTGCCAGCAGCCTCCTAGGGCCCAACTATGGCTACACCTTC. Encoded protein: CASSLLGPNYGYTF.

This chain links TRBV7-9 with TRBJ2-7; the D is unclear. CDR1 and CDR2 from the germline V gene are SEHNR and FQNEAQ (reference sequence). This CDR3 is 15 amino acids long. The V gene lost 5 bases and the J gene lost 4 bases, with 18 bases spanning the gap. The CDR3 protein is CASSPRVTANYEQYF. The CDR3 coding sequence is TGTGCCAGCAGCCCCCGTGTTACAGCGAATTACGAGCAGTACTTC.

The V call is TRBV7-2, the J call TRBJ1-5; 8 bases match TRBD1. Per the germline V gene, CDR1 is SGHTA and CDR2 is FQGNSA. Unmatched junction bases numbered 7, after V lost 3 bases and J lost 6 bases. This CDR3 has 15 amino acids. CDR3 nucleotides: TGTGCCAGCAGCTTGGTGGCACAGGGGGTTCAGCCCCAGCATTTT. Its translation: CASSLVAQGVQPQHF. Filled out from reference TRBV7-2 and TRBJ1-5, the complete variable domain reads GAGVSQSPSNKVTEKGKDVELRCDPISGHTALYWYRQSLGQGLEFLIYFQGNSAPDKSGLPSDRFSAERTGGSVSTLTIQRTQQEDSAVYLCASSLVAQGVQPQHFGDGTRLSIL.

V gene TRBV15 combines with J gene TRBJ2-4; TRBD1 agrees at 7 bases. After removal of 5 bases from V and 3 bases from J, the junction contained 13 bases not matched to a gene. This CDR3 has 17 residues. Per the germline V gene, CDR1 is LNHNV and CDR2 is YYDKDF (reference sequence). CDR3 DNA: TGTGCCACCAGCCCCCACAGGGGACGGGCGGGCAAAAACATTCAGTACTTC. Amino acids: CATSPHRGRAGKNIQYF.

The table lists this clone with a count of one. The V gene is TRBV19, the J gene TRBJ2-7; D possibly corresponds to TRBD2 (5 bases). Deletions cut 5 bases from V and 3 bases from J, with 11 bases between. CDR3 size: 13 residues. CDR1 and CDR2 from the germline V gene are LNHDA and SQIVND (reference sequence). The CDR3 loop is CASSRIGDYEQYF. In DNA, the CDR3 is TGTGCCAGTAGTCGAATCGGGGACTACGAGCAGTACTTC. Filled out from reference TRBV19 and TRBJ2-7, the complete variable domain reads DGGITQSPKYLFRKEGQNVTLSCEQNLNHDAMYWYRQDPGQGLRLIYYSQIVNDFQKGDIAEGYSVSREKKESFPLTVTSAQKNPTAFYLCASSRIGDYEQYFGPGTRLTVT.

CDR3 protein: CAWSMDGSNQPQHF. The CDR3 region has the DNA TGTGCCTGGAGTATGGACGGTAGCAATCAGCCCCAGCATTTT. This sequence joins TRBV30 and TRBJ1-5; D is ambiguous. The CDR3 runs 14 residues. The ends were cut back, 2 bases at V and 0 bases at J, with 8 bases in the middle. Germline CDR1 GTSNPN, CDR2 SVGIG (reference sequence). Filled out from reference TRBV30 and TRBJ1-5, the complete variable domain reads SQTIHQWPATLVQPVGSPLSLECTVEGTSNPNLYWYRQAAGRGLQLLFYSVGIGQISSEVPQNLSASRPQDRQFILSSKKLLLSDSGFYLCAWSMDGSNQPQHFGDGTRLSIL.

The chain links TRBV10-3 to TRBJ2-7, with D unclear. CDR3 length equals 11 residues. CDR1 and CDR2 (germline): ENHRY, SYGVKD. Trimming shortened V by 10 bases and J by 4 bases, and 11 bases separated the two germline ends. The CDR3 is CATLDGYEQYF. In DNA, the CDR3 is TGTGCCACCCTAGATGGGTACGAGCAGTACTTC.

V usage is TRBV18 and J usage is TRBJ2-1, with 8 bases matching TRBD2. Trimming cost V 3 bases and J 3 bases; bases outside gene matches: 4. The CDR3 has 15 residues. Per germline, CDR1 KGHSH and CDR2 LQKENI. CDR3 in amino acids: CASSPTRGDYNEQFF. In DNA form, the CDR3 reads TGTGCCAGCTCACCGACGCGGGGGGACTACAATGAGCAGTTCTTC.

Notes on this clone: Other DNA sequences within the sample encode an identical CDR3. The rearrangement uses TRBV19 and TRBJ1-2; 9 bases agree with TRBD1. V trimming: 5 bases; J trimming: 4 bases; junction bases outside the gene matches: 5. Germline V lookup: CDR1 LNHDA, CDR2 SQIVND (reference sequence). The CDR3 contains 14 residues. In DNA, the CDR3 is TGTGCCAGTAGTGCGGGACAGGGCCGCTATGGCTACACCTTC. Translating it yields CASSAGQGRYGYTF.

V gene TRBV18 combines with J gene TRBJ2-1; TRBD2 aligns across 9 bases. The CDR3 contains 19 residues. CDR1 KGHSH and CDR2 LQKENI come from the germline V gene. The junction had 14 bases not matched to a gene; V was cut back by 1 base and J by 4 bases. The DNA for the CDR3 is TGTGCCAGCTCACCACAGTCTAGCGGGACGATCAATACATACAATGAGCAGTTCTTC. The encoded protein is CASSPQSSGTINTYNEQFF.

This clone was seen a single time. The CDR3 spells CASSRRGGETDTQYF. CDR3 sequence (DNA): TGTGCCAGCAGTCGTCGGGGTGGTGAGACAGATACGCAGTATTTT. The chain couples TRBV28 to TRBJ2-3; a weak D match, TRBD2 (5 bases). The V end lost 5 bases, the J end lost 3 bases, and 15 bases lay between the germline ends. The CDR3 has 15 residues. Germline assignment: CDR1 MDHEN and CDR2 SYDVKM. The variable domain in full, completed from reference TRBV28 and TRBJ2-3, reads DVKVTQSSRYLVKRTGEKVFLECVQDMDHENMFWYRQDPGLGLRLIYFSYDVKMKEKGDIPEGYSVSREKKERFSLILESASTNQTSMYLCASSRRGGETDTQYFGPGTRLTVL.

V usage is TRBV6-6 and J usage is TRBJ1-5, with a possible D match to TRBD1 (6 bases). Per germline, CDR1 MNHNY and CDR2 SVGAGI (reference sequence). With 6 bases removed from V and 11 bases from J, the gap between germline ends came to 23 bases. The CDR3 is 15 amino acids. As DNA, the CDR3 is TGTGCCAGCAGCTACACCGGGACAACTCAATTGGCCCAGCATTTT. This sequence encodes CASSYTGTTQLAQHF.

V is TRBV10-3 and J is TRBJ2-1; D tentatively reads TRBD1 or TRBD2 (5 bases each). Germline CDR1 and CDR2: ENHRY and SYGVKD. The CDR3 is made up of 15 amino acids. Between the trimmed V and J ends, which lost 2 bases and 6 bases, there was a span of 14 bases. This CDR3 reads CAISEGGVRINEQFF. The CDR3, as DNA: TGTGCCATCAGTGAGGGGGGAGTAAGAATCAATGAGCAGTTCTTC.

The chain carries TRBV28 and TRBJ2-3, with D uncertain. Trimming took 1 base from V and 4 from J, leaving 6 bases between them. This CDR3 has 13 amino acids. Germline loops: CDR1 MDHEN, CDR2 SYDVKM. DNA of the CDR3: TGTGCCAGCAGTTTATTCCCCCCAGATACGCAGTATTTT. Its translation: CASSLFPPDTQYF.

V usage is TRBV28 and J usage is TRBJ2-5; TRBD2 matches 13 bases. Germline loops: CDR1 MDHEN, CDR2 SYDVKM. This CDR3 is built from 15 residues. With V trimmed by 6 bases and J by 6 bases, 7 bases remained unmatched. CDR3 protein: CASSPGLAGTKTQYF. For the CDR3, the DNA is TGTGCCAGCAGCCCGGGACTAGCGGGAACGAAGACCCAGTACTTC. The full variable domain, in which reference TRBV28 and TRBJ2-5 provide the parts outside the CDR3, is DVKVTQSSRYLVKRTGEKVFLECVQDMDHENMFWYRQDPGLGLRLIYFSYDVKMKEKGDIPEGYSVSREKKERFSLILESASTNQTSMYLCASSPGLAGTKTQYFGPGTRLLVL.

The rearrangement uses TRBV28 and TRBJ1-2; 11 bases fit TRBD1. V lost 6 bases and J lost 5; bases outside the gene matches: 8. The length of the CDR3 is 15 residues. CDR1 and CDR2 from the germline V gene are MDHEN and SYDVKM. The CDR3 bases are TGTGCCAGCAGGGGGACAGGGGGTAAATTATATGGCTACACCTTC. It translates to CASRGTGGKLYGYTF.

This chain joins TRBV9 and TRBJ2-5; unclear D gene. The germline V gene encodes CDR1 SGDLS and CDR2 YYNGEE. The CDR3 runs to 15 residues. V dropped 3 bases and J dropped 9 bases, with 21 bases sitting between them. The CDR3 DNA reads TGTGCCAGCAGCGAGGAAAATCGACCAGCTCTGGCCCAGTACTTC. Translating gives CASSEENRPALAQYF.

The CDR3 sequence is CASSLGGQDSNQPQHF. CDR3 coding DNA: TGTGCCAGCAGCTTGGGGGGACAGGATAGCAATCAGCCCCAGCATTTT. V usage is TRBV5-4 and J usage is TRBJ1-5; 8 bases match TRBD1. Germline loops: CDR1 SGHNT, CDR2 YYREEE (reference sequence). CDR3 length equals 16 residues. The ends lost 0 bases at V and 0 bases at J; junction bases unmatched: 2.

This clone was counted a single time. The chain has TRBV15 and TRBJ1-1; TRBD1 aligns across 7 bases. CDR3 length equals 15 residues. Germline V lookup: CDR1 LNHNV, CDR2 YYDKDF (reference sequence). V was pared by 3 bases and J by 9 bases, with 13 bases of the junction left unmatched. In DNA, the CDR3 is TGTGCCACCAGCAGTACCGGGACAGTACCATCACAAGCTTTCTTT. Translation: CATSSTGTVPSQAFF.

The chain recombines TRBV30 with TRBJ2-5; 10 bases match TRBD2. Germline V lookup: CDR1 GTSNPN, CDR2 SVGIG (reference sequence). V shed 3 bases and J 4 bases; nucleotides not matched to a gene: 5. This CDR3 comprises 14 residues. In DNA form, the CDR3 reads TGTGCCTGGAGCGCTAGCGGGAGAGGAGAGACCCAGTACTTC. It yields the protein CAWSASGRGETQYF.